The rows below give T cell receptor beta chains drawn from one sample of a study of shared clonotypes between healthy human individuals. This table comes from immunoSEQ multiplex PCR, and its TCRdb copy is limited to in-frame clones, with some not included. The table has approximately 500,000 clones, 90% to 96% seen once; the top ten hold 0.06%. Sequenced input: naive CD4+ T cells sorted from blood. These receptors came from a woman aged 25 to 45 in good health. CDR3s include the opening cysteine and the closing phenylalanine or tryptophan. D genes are given only for firm matches. Clone size is not always given. Where it is, it says once, few, many or a class for expanded clones.

abundance,j_gene,v_gene,d_gene,CDR3aa,CDR3nt
-,TRBJ2-7,TRBV6-6,-,CASGRRTDEQYF,TGTGCCAGCGGCAGGCGAACTGACGAGCAGTACTTC
-,TRBJ1-2,TRBV7-8,-,CASSLAVRNYGYTF,TGTGCCAGCAGCTTAGCAGTTCGCAACTATGGCTACACCTTC
-,TRBJ2-7,TRBV7-2,-,CASSLGRWSSREQYF,TGTGCCAGCAGCTTAGGTCGGTGGTCATCCAGAGAGCAGTACTTC
-,TRBJ2-7,TRBV11-2,-,CASSLTDSYEQYF,TGTGCCAGCAGCCTAACCGACAGCTACGAGCAGTACTTC
-,TRBJ1-1,TRBV7-9,-,CASSSRTVNTEAFF,TGTGCCAGCAGCTCGCGGACTGTGAACACTGAAGCTTTCTTT
-,TRBJ1-3,TRBV18,TRBD1,CASSPGTAITGNTIYF,TGTGCCAGCTCCCCCGGGACAGCTATCACTGGAAACACCATATATTTT
-,TRBJ2-2,TRBV19,-,CASSIGGSTGELFF,TGTGCCAGTAGTATAGGGGGATCCACCGGGGAGCTGTTTTTT
-,TRBJ2-3,TRBV7-8,TRBD2,CASRMRASGSPSTDTQYF,TGTGCCAGCAGAATGAGGGCTAGCGGGAGCCCTAGCACAGATACGCAGTATTTT
-,TRBJ2-1,TRBV2,-,CASNSGVREQFF,TGTGCCAGCAATTCGGGAGTACGGGAGCAGTTCTTC
-,TRBJ2-7,TRBV6-1,TRBD2,CASSPAGVTYEQYF,TGTGCCAGCAGCCCGGCGGGAGTGACCTACGAGCAGTACTTC
-,TRBJ2-7,TRBV29-1,-,CSVPSPAGLSEQYF,TGCAGCGTTCCCTCTCCGGCCGGTCTGTCCGAGCAGTACTTC
-,TRBJ1-5,TRBV2,-,CASSEQGSGNQPQHF,TGTGCCAGCAGTGAACAAGGCAGTGGCAATCAGCCCCAGCATTTT
-,TRBJ1-3,TRBV4-1,-,CASSRGHSSGNTIYF,TGCGCCAGCAGCCGGGGACATTCCTCTGGAAACACCATATATTTT
-,TRBJ1-2,TRBV19,TRBD1,CASNPGTGGVIYGYTF,TGTGCCAGTAACCCCGGGACAGGGGGCGTAATCTATGGCTACACCTTC
-,TRBJ2-3,TRBV2,TRBD2,CASSARTSGILGTQYF,TGTGCCAGCAGTGCGAGGACTAGCGGGATCCTAGGTACGCAGTATTTT
-,TRBJ1-4,TRBV27,-,CASSLVSHSEKLFF,TGTGCCAGCAGTTTAGTGAGCCATTCTGAAAAACTGTTTTTT
once,TRBJ2-5,TRBV28,TRBD1,CASRNRGQETQYF,TGTGCCAGCAGGAACAGGGGCCAAGAGACCCAGTACTTC
-,TRBJ2-3,TRBV14,-,CASSLQARPDTQYF,TGTGCCAGCAGCCTACAGGCCCGACCAGATACGCAGTATTTT
-,TRBJ2-7,TRBV10-2,TRBD2,CASGGTSGSYEQYF,TGCGCCAGCGGCGGGACTAGCGGATCCTACGAGCAGTACTTC
-,TRBJ2-2,TRBV5-4,-,CASSLFRGRNTGELFF,TGTGCCAGCAGCTTGTTTCGAGGGCGGAACACCGGGGAGCTGTTTTTT
-,TRBJ1-4,TRBV28,-,CASSRHQNSNEKLFF,TGTGCCAGCAGTCGCCACCAAAATTCTAATGAAAAACTGTTTTTT
-,TRBJ1-5,TRBV7-8,-,CASSLDRAGNQPQHF,TGTGCCAGCAGCTTAGACAGGGCAGGCAATCAGCCCCAGCATTTT
-,TRBJ2-7,TRBV7-9,TRBD1,CASSPTGGTVSYEQYF,TGTGCCAGCAGCCCGACAGGGGGGACGGTCTCCTACGAGCAGTACTTC
-,TRBJ2-7,TRBV11-2,-,CASSLEGPIYEQYF,TGTGCCAGCAGCTTAGAGGGCCCGATCTACGAGCAGTACTTC
-,TRBJ2-7,TRBV25-1,-,CASSEDPWTYEQYF,TGTGCCAGCAGTGAAGATCCCTGGACTTACGAGCAGTACTTC
-,TRBJ1-5,TRBV28,TRBD1,CASRYLRTGENQPQHF,TGTGCCAGCAGATACCTCAGGACAGGGGAAAATCAGCCCCAGCATTTT
-,TRBJ2-1,TRBV5-4,-,CASSLDTSPVNEQFF,TGTGCCAGCAGCTTGGACACCTCGCCGGTCAATGAGCAGTTCTTC
-,TRBJ2-2,TRBV5-4,TRBD1,CASSFRQGVTGELLF,TGTGCCAGCAGCTTTCGACAGGGGGTTACCGGGGAGCTGCTTTTT
-,TRBJ2-1,TRBV19,-,CASSTWTDNEQFF,TGTGCCAGTAGTACCTGGACCGACAATGAGCAGTTCTTC
once,TRBJ1-4,TRBV18,-,CASSPGLNEKLFF,TGTGCCAGCTCACCAGGCCTTAATGAAAAACTGTTTTTT
-,TRBJ2-7,TRBV29-1,-,CSVRLGYEQYF,TGCAGCGTTCGTTTGGGTTACGAGCAGTACTTC
-,TRBJ2-7,TRBV28,-,CAWWRSYEQYF,TGTGCCTGGTGGAGGTCGTACGAGCAGTACTTC
-,TRBJ2-2,TRBV28,-,CASTSGSTGELFF,TGTGCCAGCACGTCTGGGTCCACCGGGGAGCTGTTTTTT
-,TRBJ2-2,TRBV6-5,-,CASSYLGARNTGELFF,TGTGCCAGCAGTTACTTGGGGGCGCGGAACACCGGGGAGCTGTTTTTT
-,TRBJ1-5,TRBV6-1,TRBD1,CASSNGQGPWPQHF,TGTGCCAGCAGTAACGGACAGGGCCCATGGCCCCAGCATTTT
-,TRBJ2-5,TRBV18,TRBD1,CASSLGQGETQYF,TGTGCCAGCTCACTCGGACAGGGGGAGACCCAGTACTTC
-,TRBJ1-5,TRBV28,-,CASSKPGNQPQHF,TGTGCCAGCAGTAAACCCGGGAATCAGCCCCAGCATTTT
-,TRBJ2-5,TRBV15,-,CATSRGLLQETQYF,TGTGCCACCAGCAGAGGGCTTTTACAAGAGACCCAGTACTTC
-,TRBJ1-2,TRBV4-1,-,CASSQDGSRGYTF,TGCGCCAGCAGCCAAGACGGGTCTCGGGGCTACACCTTC
-,TRBJ2-7,TRBV18,-,CASSPEYEQYF,TGTGCCAGCTCACCTGAATACGAGCAGTACTTC
-,TRBJ2-3,TRBV29-1,-,CSVVLDGSTDTQYF,TGCAGCGTTGTACTCGATGGTTCGACAGATACGCAGTATTTT
-,TRBJ2-3,TRBV14,TRBD2,CASSYITGGAATDTQYF,TGTGCCAGCAGCTATATAACGGGAGGGGCCGCCACAGATACGCAGTATTTT
-,TRBJ2-7,TRBV6-5,TRBD2,CASRAGAQYEQYF,TGTGCCAGCAGAGCGGGAGCCCAATACGAGCAGTACTTC
-,TRBJ1-1,TRBV5-4,TRBD1,CASRKQGRVVNTEAFF,TGTGCCAGCAGAAAACAGGGGCGTGTTGTGAACACTGAAGCTTTCTTT
-,TRBJ1-2,TRBV19,-,CASSVHSGGDYGYTF,TGTGCCAGTAGTGTACACAGTGGGGGCGACTATGGCTACACCTTC
-,TRBJ2-7,TRBV5-1,TRBD2,CASSFLGTSGTLYSYEQYF,TGCGCCAGCAGCTTTCTGGGGACTAGCGGGACCCTTTACTCCTACGAGCAGTACTTC
-,TRBJ1-5,TRBV11-2,-,CASSLAGTRDSNQPQHF,TGTGCCAGCAGCTTAGCAGGGACAAGGGATAGCAATCAGCCCCAGCATTTT
-,TRBJ2-1,TRBV18,TRBD2,CASSPQSGRNYNEQFF,TGTGCCAGCTCACCACAAAGCGGGAGAAACTACAATGAGCAGTTCTTC
-,TRBJ1-1,TRBV18,-,CASSLGHPNTEAFF,TGTGCCAGCTCACTGGGACACCCGAACACTGAAGCTTTCTTT
-,TRBJ2-1,TRBV4-1,TRBD2,CASSHDGTSGLSSSYNEQFF,TGCGCCAGCAGCCATGATGGGACTAGCGGGCTCTCTAGCTCCTACAATGAGCAGTTCTTC
-,TRBJ1-1,TRBV7-8,TRBD1,CASSLGDRNTEAFF,TGTGCCAGCAGCTTAGGGGACAGGAACACTGAAGCTTTCTTT
-,TRBJ2-3,TRBV28,-,CASTLAAAPLSTDTQYF,TGTGCCAGCACCCTGGCGGCGGCCCCTCTAAGCACAGATACGCAGTATTTT
-,TRBJ1-4,TRBV23-1,-,CASNGGGWEKLFF,TGCGCCAGCAACGGGGGGGGCTGGGAAAAACTGTTTTTT